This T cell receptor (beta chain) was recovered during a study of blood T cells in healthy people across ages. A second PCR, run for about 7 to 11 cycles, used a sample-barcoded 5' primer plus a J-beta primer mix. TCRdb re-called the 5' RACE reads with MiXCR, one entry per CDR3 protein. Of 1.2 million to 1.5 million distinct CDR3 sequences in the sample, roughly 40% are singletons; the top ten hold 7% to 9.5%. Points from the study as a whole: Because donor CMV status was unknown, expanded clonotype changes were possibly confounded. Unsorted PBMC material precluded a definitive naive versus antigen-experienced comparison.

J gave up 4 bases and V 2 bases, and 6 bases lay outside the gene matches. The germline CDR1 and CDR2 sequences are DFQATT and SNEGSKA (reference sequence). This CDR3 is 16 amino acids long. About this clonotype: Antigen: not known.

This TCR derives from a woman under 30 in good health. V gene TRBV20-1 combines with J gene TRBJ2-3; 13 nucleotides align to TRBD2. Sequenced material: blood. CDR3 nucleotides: TGCAGTGCTAGATTCAGACTAGCGGGAGGCGCAGATACGCAGTATTTT. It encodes CSARFRLAGGADTQYF.